The 20 T cell receptor beta chains in this list originate from one sample, sequenced in a study of blood T cell repertoires in COVID-19. Clones were sequenced by immunoSEQ multiplex PCR, and TCRdb holds only the in-frame ones, with some missing. This sample has roughly 240,000 clones, with about nine tenths found just once. Sequencing input: PBMCs or T cells enriched from blood (not recorded which). The source of these receptors is a woman aged 25 to 45 with acute COVID-19.

This clone has only one observation. V is TRBV7-2 and J is TRBJ2-1, with 11 bases matching TRBD2. The CDR3 totals 13 residues. V lost 4 bases, J lost 12 bases, and 5 bases stayed unmatched. Germline V gives CDR1 SGHTA, CDR2 FQGNSA. In DNA, the CDR3 is TGTGCCAGCAGCTCGTTAACTAGCGGGGGGCAGTTCTTC. The encoded protein is CASSSLTSGGQFF. The variable domain in full, completed from reference TRBV7-2 and TRBJ2-1, reads GAGVSQSPSNKVTEKGKDVELRCDPISGHTALYWYRQSLGQGLEFLIYFQGNSAPDKSGLPSDRFSAERTGGSVSTLTIQRTQQEDSAVYLCASSSLTSGGQFFGPGTRLTVL.

The chain is built from TRBV6-4 and TRBJ2-1; a weak D match, TRBD2 (6 bases). CDR3 length: 15 amino acids. Germline lookup yields CDR1 MRHNA and CDR2 SNTAGT. Trimming pared 2 bases from V and 5 bases from J, leaving 13 bases between. This CDR3 reads CASSDGSGDHNEQFF. CDR3 in DNA: TGTGCCAGCAGTGACGGGTCGGGGGACCACAATGAGCAGTTCTTC.

The gene calls are TRBV29-1 and TRBJ1-5; TRBD1 agrees at 9 bases. The trim removed 7 bases at V and 2 bases at J, leaving 6 bases unmatched. CDR1 and CDR2 (germline): SQVTM, ANQGSEA. The CDR3 extends over 14 amino acids. The CDR3 sequence is CSARTGEGNQPQHF. CDR3 coding DNA: TGCAGCGCAAGGACAGGGGAAGGCAATCAGCCCCAGCATTTT.

The genes are TRBV12-3 or TRBV12-4 and TRBJ2-7; D might be TRBD1 (6 bases). This CDR3 is 12 amino acids long. The ends were cut back, 5 bases at V and 5 bases at J, with 10 bases in the middle. CDR3 in amino acids: CASSTGINEQYF. The CDR3 nucleotides read TGTGCCAGCAGTACAGGGATCAACGAGCAGTACTTC.

J is TRBJ2-5 and V is TRBV10-2, with 7 bases that match TRBD1. J lost 5 bases, V lost 0 bases, and 3 bases had no gene match. This CDR3 has 14 residues. CDR1 and CDR2 from the germline V gene are WSHSY and SAAADI. The CDR3, as DNA: TGCGCCAGCAGTGAGTCTCAGGGGGACGAGACCCAGTACTTC. Amino acids: CASSESQGDETQYF.

This CDR3 is CASSLGSQGSSGELFF. For the CDR3, the DNA is TGTGCCAGCAGCTTAGGATCGCAGGGATCGTCCGGGGAGCTGTTTTTT. The rearrangement joins TRBV7-6 to TRBJ2-2; TRBD1 might be the D (5 bases). Trimming took 1 base from V and 6 from J, leaving 15 bases between them. The CDR3 spans 16 residues. Germline V CDR1 and CDR2: SGHVS, FNYEAQ. The whole variable domain, filled in from reference TRBV7-6 and TRBJ2-2, reads GAGVSQSPRYKVTKRGQDVALRCDPISGHVSLYWYRQALGQGPEFLTYFNYEAQQDKSGLPNDRFSAERPEGSISTLTIQRTEQRDSAMYRCASSLGSQGSSGELFFGEGSRLTVL.

Here the CDR3 DNA reads TGTGCCACCAGAGACAGGAGTCATAGCAATCAGCCCCAGCATTTT. Its translation is CATRDRSHSNQPQHF. This chain links TRBV19 with TRBJ1-5, with D possibly matching TRBD1 (6 bases). CDR3 length: 15 residues. Looked up from germline, CDR1 is LNHDA and CDR2 is SQIVND (reference sequence). V was trimmed by 10 bases and J by 0 bases, leaving 16 bases between them.

The chain combines TRBV6-5 with TRBJ1-3; 8 bases line up with TRBD1. CDR1 is MNHEY and CDR2 is SVGAGI in the germline V gene. The CDR3 has 14 amino acids. V lost 7 bases and J lost 11; bases outside the gene matches: 13. CDR3 protein: CASIIGTGYLSIYF. Written as DNA, the CDR3 is TGTGCCAGCATAATCGGGACAGGTTATTTATCCATATATTTT.

CDR3 amino acids: CARSFIYYRGLNSPLHF. The DNA of the CDR3 is TGTGCCAGAAGCTTTATCTATTACAGGGGGTTGAATTCACCCCTCCACTTT. The J gene is TRBJ1-6, the V gene TRBV5-3; 8 bases match TRBD1. TRBV5-3 is classed as an ORF, of uncertain function. With 2 bases clipped from V and 7 bases from J, the junction kept 11 bases outside the gene matches. This CDR3 comprises 17 residues.

The chain recombines TRBV7-9 with TRBJ1-1; weak D call: TRBD1 (5 bases). This CDR3 has 13 amino acids. V lost 8 bases and J 1 base, leaving 11 bases between the germline ends. CDR1 is SEHNR, CDR2 FQNEAQ, per germline (reference sequence). CDR3 sequence reads: CASGVGQNTEAFF. The CDR3 DNA reads as TGTGCCAGCGGGGTGGGGCAGAACACTGAAGCTTTCTTT.

This rearrangement joins TRBV2 to TRBJ1-5; tentatively, D is TRBD1 (5 bases). The CDR3 has 16 residues. Trimming took 5 bases from V and 0 from J, leaving 14 bases between them. Germline V gene data show CDR1 as SNHLY and CDR2 as FYNNEI. The CDR3 reads CASSFQGVGSNQPQHF. DNA of the CDR3: TGTGCCAGCAGTTTCCAAGGGGTGGGTAGCAATCAGCCCCAGCATTTT.

In its sample, this clone was seen once. The rearrangement links TRBV19 to TRBJ2-3; 7 nucleotides align to TRBD1. This CDR3 has 16 residues. Trimming removed 4 bases from V and 3 bases from J; junction bases left unmatched: 10. Looked up from germline, CDR1 is LNHDA and CDR2 is SQIVND (reference sequence). This chain's CDR3 is CASSSGQGDGTDTQYF. The CDR3 DNA reads as TGTGCCAGTAGTAGCGGCCAGGGGGATGGGACAGATACGCAGTATTTT.

The V gene is TRBV5-4, the J gene TRBJ1-1; 7 bases fit TRBD1. V dropped 4 bases and J dropped 2; count of bases not matched to a gene: 8. This CDR3 comprises 15 residues. Germline values: CDR1 SGHNT, CDR2 YYREEE (reference sequence). Here the CDR3 DNA reads TGTGCCAGCAGCGGACAGGAGGTCATTAACACTGAAGCTTTCTTT. Translating it yields CASSGQEVINTEAFF. Filled out from reference TRBV5-4 and TRBJ1-1, the complete variable domain reads ETGVTQSPTHLIKTRGQQVTLRCSSQSGHNTVSWYQQALGQGPQFIFQYYREEENGRGNFPPRFSGLQFPNYSSELNVNALELDDSALYLCASSGQEVINTEAFFGQGTRLTVV.

The V call is TRBV7-2, the J call TRBJ2-6; D may be TRBD1 (6 bases). The CDR3 runs to 19 residues. CDR1 SGHTA and CDR2 FQGNSA come from the germline V gene. The V gene lost 1 base and the J gene lost 0 bases, with 16 bases spanning the gap. The CDR3 spells CASSLVSDRLNSGANVLTF. In DNA form, the CDR3 reads TGTGCCAGCAGCTTAGTATCCGACAGGCTGAACTCTGGGGCCAACGTCCTGACTTTC.

This clone was seen once. This chain connects TRBV2 to TRBJ2-2; 7 nucleotides agree with TRBD1. There are 12 residues in the CDR3. Germline V gene lookup returns CDR1 SNHLY and CDR2 FYNNEI. V lost 5 bases, J lost 12 bases, and 6 bases stayed unmatched. For the CDR3, the DNA is TGTGCCAGCAGTCGGGACAGAGGGAAGCTGTTTTTT. This translates into CASSRDRGKLFF. Supplemented by reference TRBV2 and TRBJ2-2, the full variable domain reads EPEVTQTPSHQVTQMGQEVILRCVPISNHLYFYWYRQILGQKVEFLVSFYNNEISEKSEIFDDQFSVERPDGSNFTLKIRSTKLEDSAMYFCASSRDRGKLFFGEGSRLTVL.

Concerning this clone itself: Other DNA sequences in the same sample also yield this CDR3. The gene calls are TRBV10-1 and TRBJ2-7, with D possibly matching TRBD2 (6 bases). This CDR3 is 13 amino acids long. Germline-derived CDR1 and CDR2 are WNHNN and SYGVQD (reference sequence). Trimming took off 0 bases at V and 6 bases at J, with 9 bases between the two ends. The CDR3 protein is CASSESGRGEQYF. The CDR3 DNA sequence: TGCGCCAGCAGTGAGTCAGGGCGGGGCGAGCAGTACTTC.

The gene calls are TRBV11-2 and TRBJ1-4; no definite D call. V gave up 4 bases and J gave up 8 bases, with 11 bases separating them. Germline V lookup: CDR1 SGHAT, CDR2 FQNNGV. This CDR3 has 13 amino acids. As DNA, the CDR3 is TGTGCCAGCAGCTACACCGCCCCGGAAAAACTGTTTTTT. It translates to CASSYTAPEKLFF.

This chain connects TRBV2 to TRBJ1-2; 8 bases line up with TRBD1. CDR3 length: 15 residues. In germline, CDR1 is SNHLY, CDR2 FYNNEI. After removal of 5 bases from V and 4 bases from J, the junction contained 9 bases not matched to a gene. The CDR3 nucleotides are TGTGCCAGCAGTTCCGGGACAGGAGCTTCCTATGGCTACACCTTC. Translated, it gives CASSSGTGASYGYTF.

The rearrangement uses TRBV6-2 or TRBV6-3 and TRBJ2-4; TRBD2 aligns across 9 bases. This CDR3 contains 18 residues. The J segment lost 0 bases and the V segment lost 4 bases, leaving 10 bases of the junction unmatched. In germline, CDR1 is MNHEY, CDR2 SVGEGT. The CDR3 loop is CASSSIAGALIAKNIQYF. The CDR3 DNA is TGTGCCAGCAGTTCTATAGCGGGGGCCCTGATAGCCAAAAACATTCAGTACTTC.

This clone was detected a few times. CDR3 bases: TGTGCCAGCAGCCAAACAACCGGGAGCAATCAGCCCCAGCATTTT. It specifies CASSQTTGSNQPQHF. V gene TRBV4-2 combines with J gene TRBJ1-5, with D uncertain. The CDR3 sequence is 15 residues long. The germline V gene encodes CDR1 LGHNA and CDR2 YNFKEQ. V lost 2 bases and J lost 1, with 9 bases in between.